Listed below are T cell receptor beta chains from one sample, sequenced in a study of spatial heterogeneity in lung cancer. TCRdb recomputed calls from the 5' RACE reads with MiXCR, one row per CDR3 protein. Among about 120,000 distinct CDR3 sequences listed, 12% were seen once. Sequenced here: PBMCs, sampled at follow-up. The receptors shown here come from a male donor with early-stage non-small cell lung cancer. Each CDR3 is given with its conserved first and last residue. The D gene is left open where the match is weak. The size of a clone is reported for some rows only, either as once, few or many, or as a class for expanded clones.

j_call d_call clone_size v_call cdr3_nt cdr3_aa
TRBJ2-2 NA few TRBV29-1 TGCAGCGTTGTAGGGTCAGTTACCGGGGAGCTGTTTTTT CSVVGSVTGELFF
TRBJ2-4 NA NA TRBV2 TGTGCCGGGGGGACAGTAGCCAAAAACATTCAGTACTTC CAGGTVAKNIQYF
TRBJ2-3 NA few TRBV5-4 TGTGCCAGCAACCGGGGTTCCCTCAACACAGATACGCAGTATTTT CASNRGSLNTDTQYF
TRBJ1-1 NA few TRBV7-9 TGTGCCAGCAGTAACCAGGGCACTGAAGCTTTCTTT CASSNQGTEAFF
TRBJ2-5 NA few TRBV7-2 TGTGCCAGCGCCCGAGACAGAAGGGAGACCCAGTACTTC CASARDRRETQYF
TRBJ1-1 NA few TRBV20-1 TGCAGTGCGAGAGACACGTACACTGAAGCTTTCTTT CSARDTYTEAFF
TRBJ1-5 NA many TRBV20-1 TGCAGTGCTAGAGAAGGGAGCAATCAGCCCCAGCATTTT CSAREGSNQPQHF
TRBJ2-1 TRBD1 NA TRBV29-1 TGCAGTGCCCGACAGGGGATTTTCAATGAGCAGTTCTTC CSARQGIFNEQFF
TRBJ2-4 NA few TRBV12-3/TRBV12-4 TGTGCCAGCAGTTCGGTAATAGGAAACATTCAGTACTTC CASSSVIGNIQYF
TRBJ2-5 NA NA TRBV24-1 TGTGCCACCAGTGAGAGTCCAGACCAAGAGACCCAGTACTTC CATSESPDQETQYF
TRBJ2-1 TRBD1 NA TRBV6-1 TGTGCCAGCAGTGGGACAGGGTCAGATGAGCAGTTCTTC CASSGTGSDEQFF
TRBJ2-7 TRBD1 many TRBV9 TGTGCCAGCAGCGCCGACAGGGGTCTATACGAGCAGTACTTC CASSADRGLYEQYF
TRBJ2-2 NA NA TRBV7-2 TGTGCCAGCAGCGGACGAGGGGGGGCGGGCACCGGGGAGCTGTTTTTT CASSGRGGAGTGELFF
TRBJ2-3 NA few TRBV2 TGTGCCAGCAGGCCTGGGGGGGGCGCGTCAGATACGCAGTATTTT CASRPGGGASDTQYF
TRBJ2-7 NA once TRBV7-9 TGTGCCAGCAGCCCACCCCCGGGACGGGAAGGCGAGCAGTACTTC CASSPPPGREGEQYF
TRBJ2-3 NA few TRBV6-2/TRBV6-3 TGTGCCAGCAGTTACCGGGGCGCAGATACGCAGTATTTT CASSYRGADTQYF
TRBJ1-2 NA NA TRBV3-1 TGTGCCAGCAGGCCCGGGGCAAGTACTTATGGCTACACCTTC CASRPGASTYGYTF
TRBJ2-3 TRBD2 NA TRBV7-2 TGTGCCAGCAGCTTTGGGGCGGGGGGGCCCCGGACAGATACGCAGTATTTT CASSFGAGGPRTDTQYF
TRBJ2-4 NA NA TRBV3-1 TGTGCCAGCAGCCAAGAACGGATAGCCAAAAACATTCAGTACTTC CASSQERIAKNIQYF
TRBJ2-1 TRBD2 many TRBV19 TGTGCCAGTAGTCCCCGGGGTAGCGGGGGGTACAATGAGCAGTTCTTC CASSPRGSGGYNEQFF
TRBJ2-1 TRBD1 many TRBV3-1 TGTGCCAGCAGCCAAACGACAGGGGACAATGAGCAGTTCTTC CASSQTTGDNEQFF
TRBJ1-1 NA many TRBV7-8 TGTGCCAGCAGCTTAGTACAGCTGGGGAAAGCTTTCTTT CASSLVQLGKAFF
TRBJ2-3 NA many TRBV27 TGTGCCAGCAATCCGTCTCCTAGCACAGATACGCAGTATTTT CASNPSPSTDTQYF
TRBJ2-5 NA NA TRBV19 TGTGCCAGTAGTGGGGGGACCGGGCAAGAGACCCAGTACTTC CASSGGTGQETQYF
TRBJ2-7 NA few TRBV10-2 TGCGCCAGCAGTGAGTCGACTCTGGACACCTTCTCCTACGAGCAGTACTTC CASSESTLDTFSYEQYF
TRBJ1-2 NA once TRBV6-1 TGTGCCAGCAGCGTGGAGGAGAACTATGGCTACACCTTC CASSVEENYGYTF
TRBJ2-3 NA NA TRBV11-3 TGTGCCAGCAGCCCAGTGGGAGCGTTCACAGATACGCAGTATTTT CASSPVGAFTDTQYF
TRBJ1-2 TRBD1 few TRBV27 TGTGCCAGCAGTGGACAGGGATATGGTGCTAACTATGGCTACACCTTC CASSGQGYGANYGYTF
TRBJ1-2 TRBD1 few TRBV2 TGTGCCAGCAGTGATTCTTCGACAGGGGGTACCTATGGCTACACCTTC CASSDSSTGGTYGYTF
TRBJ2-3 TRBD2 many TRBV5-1 TGCGCCAGCAGCAGTACCGGGACTAGCGGGCGTTTCACAGATACGCAGTATTTT CASSSTGTSGRFTDTQYF
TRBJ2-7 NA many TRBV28 TGTGCCAGCAGTCCCACCGGGGGTGGGTTAAACGAGCAGTACTTC CASSPTGGGLNEQYF
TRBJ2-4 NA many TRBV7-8 TGTGCCAGCAGCGCACCTCTCCGGACAGCAAGGGACATTCAGTACTTC CASSAPLRTARDIQYF
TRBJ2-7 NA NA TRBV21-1 TGTGCCAGCAGCAAAATCGCATCCCACGGCAGCCACGAGCAGTACTTC CASSKIASHGSHEQYF
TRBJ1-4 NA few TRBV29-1 TGCAGCGTTTGGGGGACTAATGAAAAACTGTTTTTT CSVWGTNEKLFF
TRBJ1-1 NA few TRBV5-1 TGCGCCAGCAGCCTGGGGTGGTCCGGCATGAACACTGAAGCTTTCTTT CASSLGWSGMNTEAFF
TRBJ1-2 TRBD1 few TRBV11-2 TGTGCCAGCAGCTTACACCCCGGGACAGATTATGGCTACACCTTC CASSLHPGTDYGYTF
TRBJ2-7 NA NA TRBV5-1 TGCGCCAGCAGCTTGGCCTTTAGGGCCACGGACCCAGACGAGCAGTACTTC CASSLAFRATDPDEQYF
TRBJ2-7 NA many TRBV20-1 TGCAGTGCTAGAGATCTTGGGGAACTCTACGAGCAGTACTTC CSARDLGELYEQYF
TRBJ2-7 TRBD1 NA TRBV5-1 TGCGCCAGCAGCTCCGGACAGGGCTTCTACGAGCAGTACTTC CASSSGQGFYEQYF
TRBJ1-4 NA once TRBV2 TGTGCCAGCAGTTGGCTTCGGCGGGATGAAAAACTGTTTTTT CASSWLRRDEKLFF
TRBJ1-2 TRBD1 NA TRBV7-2 TGTGCCAGCAGCCCAACCCGTGGGACAGGGTTTGTTGGCTACACCTTC CASSPTRGTGFVGYTF
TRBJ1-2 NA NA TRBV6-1 TGTGCCAGCAGTGAAGGACAGCTCTATGGCTACACCTTC CASSEGQLYGYTF
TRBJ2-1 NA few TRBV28 TGTGCCAGCATCCGTCTCGGGGGGCCTTACAATGAGCAGTTCTTC CASIRLGGPYNEQFF
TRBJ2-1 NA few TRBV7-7 TGTGCTAGCAGCTTAGGATGGAGTGGGGACAATGAGCAGTTCTTC CASSLGWSGDNEQFF
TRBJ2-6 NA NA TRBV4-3 TGCGCCAGCAGCCAAGAACGGGTCCCCTCTGGGGCCAACGTCCTGACTTTC CASSQERVPSGANVLTF
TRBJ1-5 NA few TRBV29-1 TGCAGCGTTGAGACAGAGATCAATCAGCCCCAGCATTTT CSVETEINQPQHF
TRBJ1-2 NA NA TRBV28 TGTGCCAGCAGCCGAGGGTCCTCCGTGACCTATGGCTACACCTTC CASSRGSSVTYGYTF
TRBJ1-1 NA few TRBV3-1 TGTGCCAGCAGCCAAGTGTCGGGGAACACTGAAGCTTTCTTT CASSQVSGNTEAFF
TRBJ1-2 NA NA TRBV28 TGTGCCAGCAGTTTATTTGGGGGCGGCTATGGCTACACCTTC CASSLFGGGYGYTF
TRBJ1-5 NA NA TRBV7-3 TGTGCCAGCAGCTTAACCCCCGGTGCGCCCCAGCATTTT CASSLTPGAPQHF
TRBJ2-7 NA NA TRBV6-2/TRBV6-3 TGTGCCAGCAGTGGGATGACCTACGAGCAGTACTTC CASSGMTYEQYF
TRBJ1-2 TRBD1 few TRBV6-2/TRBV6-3 TGTGCCAGCAGTTCGAGGGGGCGAGGTGGCTACACCTTC CASSSRGRGGYTF
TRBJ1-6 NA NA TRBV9 TGTGCCAGCAGCGTACTTGGGAGTACTTCACCCCTCCACTTT CASSVLGSTSPLHF
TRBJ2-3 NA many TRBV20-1 TGCAGTGCTAGGACTGTGATCGGCACAGATACGCAGTATTTT CSARTVIGTDTQYF
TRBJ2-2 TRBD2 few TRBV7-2 TGTGCCAGCAGCGGCCGGGACTACTTCACCGGGGAGCTGTTTTTT CASSGRDYFTGELFF
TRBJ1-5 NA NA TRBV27 TGTGCCAGCAGTTTCAGGGGCTACCAGCCCCAGCATTTT CASSFRGYQPQHF
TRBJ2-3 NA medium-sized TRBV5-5 TGTGCCAGCGCCTACACAGATACGCAGTATTTT CASAYTDTQYF